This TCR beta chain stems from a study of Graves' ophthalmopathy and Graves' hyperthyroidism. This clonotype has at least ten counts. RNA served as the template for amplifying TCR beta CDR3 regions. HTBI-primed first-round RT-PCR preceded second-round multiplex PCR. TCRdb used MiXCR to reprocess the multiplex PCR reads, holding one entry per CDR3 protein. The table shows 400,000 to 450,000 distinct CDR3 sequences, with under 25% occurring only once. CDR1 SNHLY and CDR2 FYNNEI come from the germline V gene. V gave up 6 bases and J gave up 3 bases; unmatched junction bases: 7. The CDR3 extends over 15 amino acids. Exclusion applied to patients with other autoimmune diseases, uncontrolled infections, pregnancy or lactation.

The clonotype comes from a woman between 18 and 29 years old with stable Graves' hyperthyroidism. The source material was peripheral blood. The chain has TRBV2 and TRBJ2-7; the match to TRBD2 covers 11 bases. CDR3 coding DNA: TGTGCCAGCAGGGAGAAACTAGCGGGAGTCTACGAGCAGTACTTC. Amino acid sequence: CASREKLAGVYEQYF.